The clone carrying this T cell receptor beta chain appeared a few times. What it binds is not known. The sample belongs to a study of beta chain features in type 1 diabetes. Study-level findings and limits: Among all four CD4+ subsets, Type 1 diabetes patients had TCRB CDR3s that were moderately but significantly shorter. Patients' naive, central memory and regulatory TCRB repertoires appeared more alike than those of healthy donors.

The investigators reverse transcribed all of the isolated RNA, so they sequenced expressed TCRB transcripts. Sequencing used immunoSEQ multiplex PCR; TCRdb keeps in-frame clones, though not all of them. The sample lists around 430,000 clones, around 30% occurring once. CDR1 is SGHTA and CDR2 is FQGNSA in the germline V gene. This CDR3 contains 16 residues. V was trimmed by 7 bases and J by 2 bases, leaving 18 bases between them. Sequenced sample: naive CD4+ T cells from blood. The rearrangement joins TRBV7-2 to TRBJ1-5; D uncertain. This sequence originates from a man aged 18 to 30 in good health. CDR3 amino acids: CASTKDSGSGNQPQHF. CDR3 DNA sequence: TGTGCCAGCACCAAGGATAGTGGGTCTGGCAATCAGCCCCAGCATTTT.